The rows below give T cell receptor beta chains drawn from one sample of a study of blood T cell repertoires in COVID-19. TCRdb's table, derived via immunoSEQ multiplex PCR, lists solely in-frame clones and lacks some. The table includes roughly 400,000 clones, roughly 91% detected once. Sequencing used PBMCs or T cells enriched from blood (not recorded which). The origin of the receptors is a woman aged 25 to 39 who had recovered from COVID-19. CDR3s include the opening cysteine and the closing phenylalanine or tryptophan. A D gene is named only where the DNA matches it firmly. Expanded clones get a size class; other rows say once, few or many, or leave the size out.

D	V	size	J	length	DNA	CDR3
NA	TRBV9	once	TRBJ2-1	13	TGTGCCAGCAGCGTACTAGGAAACAATGAGCAGTTCTTC	CASSVLGNNEQFF
TRBD1	TRBV6-2/TRBV6-3	NA	TRBJ1-2	14	TGTGCCAGCAGTCGACAGGGGCACATCTATGGCTACACCTTC	CASSRQGHIYGYTF
NA	TRBV9	NA	TRBJ2-5	14	TGTGCCAGCAGCCCAGAGGGGGGGTCGGAGACCCAGTACTTC	CASSPEGGSETQYF
NA	TRBV6-2/TRBV6-3	few	TRBJ2-3	14	TGTGCCAGCAGTTACCTACTTAGCACAGATACGCAGTATTTT	CASSYLLSTDTQYF
NA	TRBV9	NA	TRBJ2-5	14	TGTGCCAGCAGCGTAGGGGGGGTGCAAGAGACCCAGTACTTC	CASSVGGVQETQYF
TRBD1	TRBV5-1	once	TRBJ2-5	18	TGCGCCAGCAGCGATGGGACAGGGGCGATGAGATTACAAGAGACCCAGTACTTC	CASSDGTGAMRLQETQYF
NA	TRBV28	NA	TRBJ1-2	14	TGTGCCAGCAGTCCTCAGACTTACCGACGTGGCTACACCTTC	CASSPQTYRRGYTF
NA	TRBV15	NA	TRBJ1-6	15	TGTGCCACCAGCAGAGACCGGGGGAGGAATTCACCCCTCCACTTT	CATSRDRGRNSPLHF
NA	TRBV2	NA	TRBJ1-6	14	TGTGCCAGCAGGACGGACAGAGTTAATTCACCCCTCCACTTT	CASRTDRVNSPLHF
NA	TRBV30	NA	TRBJ2-5	13	TGTGCCTGGAGTAAGGGGGGGATGGAGACCCAGTACTTC	CAWSKGGMETQYF
TRBD1	TRBV27	few	TRBJ1-6	15	TGTGCCAGCAGTTTATACGACAGGGATAATTCACCCCTCCACTTT	CASSLYDRDNSPLHF
TRBD2	TRBV10-3	NA	TRBJ2-3	15	TGTGCCATCAACCTGGCTAGCGGACCCACAGATACGCAGTATTTT	CAINLASGPTDTQYF
NA	TRBV4-1	once	TRBJ1-3	16	TGCGCCAGCAGCCAAACCCCCCGACAGACTGGAAACACCATATATTTT	CASSQTPRQTGNTIYF
NA	TRBV3-1/TRBV3-2	NA	TRBJ1-3	15	TGTGCCAGCAGCCAATGGGACAACTCTGGAAACACCATATATTTT	CASSQWDNSGNTIYF
NA	TRBV15	few	TRBJ1-3	15	TGTGCCACCAGCAGAACAGGGAGCTCTGGAAACACCATATATTTT	CATSRTGSSGNTIYF
TRBD1	TRBV30	once	TRBJ1-3	14	TGTGCCTGGACCCCGGGACAGGACTGGAACACCATATATTTT	CAWTPGQDWNTIYF
NA	TRBV5-4	NA	TRBJ1-2	13	TGTGCCAGCAGTCCCGGAGTATCAAGTGGCTACACCTTC	CASSPGVSSGYTF
TRBD2	TRBV6-2/TRBV6-3	NA	TRBJ2-3	19	TGTGCCAGCAGTTACGGGGGTCGGACTAGCGGGAGGGTTACAGATACGCAGTATTTT	CASSYGGRTSGRVTDTQYF
NA	TRBV19	NA	TRBJ2-5	14	TGTGCCAGTAGTATAGGAAGGGGGTCGGCGACCCAGTACTTC	CASSIGRGSATQYF
NA	TRBV7-9	NA	TRBJ1-1	14	TGTGCCAGCAGCTTGACAGGAGGTGTCACTGAAGCTTTCTTT	CASSLTGGVTEAFF
NA	TRBV4-1	NA	TRBJ1-5	17	TGCGCCAGCAGCCAAGATTCCCCGACAGGTTCCAATCAGCCCCAGCATTTT	CASSQDSPTGSNQPQHF
TRBD2	TRBV27	NA	TRBJ2-7	15	TGTGCCAGCAGTCCCCAGGAAGCGGGGGCCGGCGAGCAGTACTTC	CASSPQEAGAGEQYF
TRBD2	TRBV10-3	NA	TRBJ2-5	14	TGTGCCATCAGGGCTAGCGGGGGCCAAGAGACCCAGTACTTC	CAIRASGGQETQYF
NA	TRBV30	NA	TRBJ1-5	16	TGTGCCTGGAGTTCCTGGGGGCAGGGAAACAATCAGCCCCAGCATTTT	CAWSSWGQGNNQPQHF
NA	TRBV9	NA	TRBJ2-7	14	TGTGCCAGCAGCGTAGGGTCAGGGACCTACGAGCAGTACTTC	CASSVGSGTYEQYF
TRBD2	TRBV11-3	NA	TRBJ2-1	15	TGTGCCAGCAGCGGTAGCGGGAGAGGGTACAATGAGCAGTTCTTC	CASSGSGRGYNEQFF
NA	TRBV13	NA	TRBJ1-5	15	TGTGCCAGCAGCTTAGGATCCGGGACTAATCAGCCCCAGCATTTT	CASSLGSGTNQPQHF
TRBD1	TRBV7-9	NA	TRBJ1-2	15	TGTGCCAGCAGCTATACCGGGACAGTGGGCTATGGCTACACCTTC	CASSYTGTVGYGYTF
TRBD1	TRBV24-1	NA	TRBJ2-3	15	TGTGCCACCAGCGACAGGGATGGAGTCACAGATACGCAGTATTTT	CATSDRDGVTDTQYF
NA	TRBV6-4	once	TRBJ1-5	13	TGTGCCAGCAGTCCTGACAGAAATCAGCCCCAGCATTTT	CASSPDRNQPQHF
TRBD2	TRBV11-3	NA	TRBJ2-1	15	TGTGCCAGCAGCTTGGAGGCTAGCGGGAGGAATGAGCAGTTCTTC	CASSLEASGRNEQFF
NA	TRBV2	NA	TRBJ1-4	15	TGTGCCAGCAGTCCTCGGACCGGAGGGAGTGAAAAACTGTTTTTT	CASSPRTGGSEKLFF
NA	TRBV12-3/TRBV12-4	NA	TRBJ1-1	13	TGTGCCAGCAGTTTTCTGTTGAACACTGAAGCTTTCTTT	CASSFLLNTEAFF
TRBD1	TRBV30	NA	TRBJ1-1	11	TGTGCCTGGGACAGGGGGCTTAGAGCTTTCTTT	CAWDRGLRAFF
TRBD1	TRBV7-8	NA	TRBJ1-1	13	TGTGCCAGCAGCTACGGGACAGATACTGAAGCTTTCTTT	CASSYGTDTEAFF
NA	TRBV30	NA	TRBJ1-2	13	TGTGCCTGGAGTGGTACAGGGACGAATAGCTACACCTTC	CAWSGTGTNSYTF
NA	TRBV2	NA	TRBJ1-2	14	TGTGCCAGCAGTTCGCGGACAGTGTACTATGGCTACACCTTC	CASSSRTVYYGYTF
TRBD2	TRBV5-4	NA	TRBJ2-7	15	TGTGCCAGCAGCTTGGTTGGTCGGGGGGCCTACGAGCAGTACTTC	CASSLVGRGAYEQYF
NA	TRBV27	NA	TRBJ1-2	14	TGTGCCAGCAGTGTTGCGGGTACTTCGGATGGCTACACCTTC	CASSVAGTSDGYTF
TRBD2	TRBV4-1	NA	TRBJ2-7	16	TGCGCCAGCAGCCTTAGCGGGAGGGTGATGTCCTACGAGCAGTACTTC	CASSLSGRVMSYEQYF
TRBD1	TRBV6-5	NA	TRBJ2-7	14	TGTGCCAGCAGCCCGACAGGGGATCGCTACGAGCAGTACTTC	CASSPTGDRYEQYF
NA	TRBV5-1	NA	TRBJ2-7	16	TGCGCCAGCAGGAACCTTCTGGGCCGCCGGTCCTACGAGCAGTACTTC	CASRNLLGRRSYEQYF
NA	TRBV28	NA	TRBJ1-2	13	TGTGCCAGCAGTTCTCCAGGATCGGATGGCTACACCTTC	CASSSPGSDGYTF
NA	TRBV11-2	NA	TRBJ1-3	15	TGTGCCAGCAGCTTAGCCGGGCCAGGGGGAAACACCATATATTTT	CASSLAGPGGNTIYF
NA	TRBV5-4	NA	TRBJ2-7	16	TGTGCCAGCAGCCCCGCGGGGTCACTAGGAATCCGCGAGCAGTACTTC	CASSPAGSLGIREQYF
TRBD1	TRBV5-4	NA	TRBJ2-7	12	TGTGCCAGCAGCATACAGGGGTGGGAGCAGTACTTC	CASSIQGWEQYF
TRBD2	TRBV6-5	NA	TRBJ2-1	15	TGTGCCAGCAGTTATTCTAGCGGGAGTCTCCATGAGCAGTTCTTC	CASSYSSGSLHEQFF
NA	TRBV3-1/TRBV3-2	NA	TRBJ1-1	14	TGTGCCAGCAGCCACGGAGCGACGAACACTGAAGCTTTCTTT	CASSHGATNTEAFF
NA	TRBV6-2/TRBV6-3	NA	TRBJ1-3	16	TGTGCCAGCAGTTATGAATTTGGACAGTCATCAAACACCATATATTTT	CASSYEFGQSSNTIYF
NA	TRBV3-1/TRBV3-2	NA	TRBJ1-4	16	TGTGCCAGCAGCCAAGCGTTACAGCTCGCCTCCCCCGGACAGTTTTTT	CASSQALQLASPGQFF
NA	TRBV30	NA	TRBJ1-6	12	TGTGCCTGGAGTGTTTCGGGGTCACCCCTCCACTTT	CAWSVSGSPLHF